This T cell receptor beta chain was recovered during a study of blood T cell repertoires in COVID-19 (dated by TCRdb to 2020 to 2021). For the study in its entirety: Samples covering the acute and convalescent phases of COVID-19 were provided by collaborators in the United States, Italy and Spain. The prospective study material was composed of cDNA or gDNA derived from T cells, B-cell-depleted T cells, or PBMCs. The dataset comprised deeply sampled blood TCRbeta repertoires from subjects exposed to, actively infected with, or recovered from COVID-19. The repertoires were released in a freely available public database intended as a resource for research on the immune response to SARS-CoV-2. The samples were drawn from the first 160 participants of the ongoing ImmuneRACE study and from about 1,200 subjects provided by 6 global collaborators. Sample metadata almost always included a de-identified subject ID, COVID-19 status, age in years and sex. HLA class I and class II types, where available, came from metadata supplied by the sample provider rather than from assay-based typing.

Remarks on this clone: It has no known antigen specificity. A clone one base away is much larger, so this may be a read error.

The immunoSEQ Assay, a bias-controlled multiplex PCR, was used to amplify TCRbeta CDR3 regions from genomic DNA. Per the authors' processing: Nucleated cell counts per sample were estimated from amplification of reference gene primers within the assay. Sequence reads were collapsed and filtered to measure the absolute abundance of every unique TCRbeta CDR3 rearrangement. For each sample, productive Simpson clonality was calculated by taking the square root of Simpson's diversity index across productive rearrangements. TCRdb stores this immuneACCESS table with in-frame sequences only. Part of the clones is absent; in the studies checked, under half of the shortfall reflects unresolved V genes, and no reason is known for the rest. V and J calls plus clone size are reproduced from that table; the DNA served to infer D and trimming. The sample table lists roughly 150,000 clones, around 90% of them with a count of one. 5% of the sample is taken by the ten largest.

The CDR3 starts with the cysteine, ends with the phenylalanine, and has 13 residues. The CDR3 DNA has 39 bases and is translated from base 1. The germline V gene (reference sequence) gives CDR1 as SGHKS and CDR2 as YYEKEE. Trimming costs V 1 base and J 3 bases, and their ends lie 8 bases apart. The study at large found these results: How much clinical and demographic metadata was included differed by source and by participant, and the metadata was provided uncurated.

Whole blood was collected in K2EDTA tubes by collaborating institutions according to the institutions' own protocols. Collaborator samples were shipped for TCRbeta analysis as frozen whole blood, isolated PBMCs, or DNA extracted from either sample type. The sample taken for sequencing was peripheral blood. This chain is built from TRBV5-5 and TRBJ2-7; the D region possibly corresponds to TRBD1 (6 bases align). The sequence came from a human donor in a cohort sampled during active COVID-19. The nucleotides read TGTGCCAGCAGCTTGAACAGGGTCTACGAGCAGTACTTC. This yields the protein CASSLNRVYEQYF.